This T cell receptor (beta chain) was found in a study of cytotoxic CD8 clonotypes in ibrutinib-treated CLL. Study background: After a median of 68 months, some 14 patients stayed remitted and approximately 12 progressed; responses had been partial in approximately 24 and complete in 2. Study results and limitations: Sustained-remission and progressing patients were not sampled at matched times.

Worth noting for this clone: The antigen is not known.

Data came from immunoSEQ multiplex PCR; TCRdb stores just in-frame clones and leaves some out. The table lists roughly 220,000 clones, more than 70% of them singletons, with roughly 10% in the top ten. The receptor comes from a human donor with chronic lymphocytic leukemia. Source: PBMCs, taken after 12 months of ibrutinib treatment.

Here the CDR3 reads CASSLEGAKNIQYF. The DNA for the CDR3 is TGTGCCAGCAGCTTGGAGGGGGCCAAAAACATTCAGTACTTC. The chain couples TRBV5-8 to TRBJ2-4; D possibly corresponds to TRBD1 (5 bases). CDR1 and CDR2 (germline): SGHTS, YDEGEE. The CDR3 runs 14 residues. Trimming took 0 bases from V and 1 from J, leaving 5 bases between them.